The clone carrying this T cell receptor (beta chain) was picked up one time. Sequencing used immunoSEQ multiplex PCR; TCRdb keeps in-frame clones, though not all of them. This sample has tens of thousands of clones, with 85% to 90% found just once. This specimen belongs to a study of technical replicates of blood from several donors. This CDR3 has 11 residues. The junction had 1 base not matched to a gene; V was cut back by 6 bases and J by 5 bases. The germline V gene encodes CDR1 KGHSH and CDR2 LQKENI. The sequenced sample was PBMCs. This clonotype originated in a human donor in good health. Some clones in this sample may be carry-over from other donors' samples. The chain combines TRBV18 with TRBJ2-7, with 7 bases that match TRBD1. CDR3 in amino acids: CASSTGDEQYF. In DNA, the CDR3 is TGTGCCAGCTCCACAGGGGACGAGCAGTACTTC.